This entry describes one T cell receptor beta chain. The data are from a study of blood T cell repertoires in COVID-19. The wider study: Donors in the United States, Italy and Spain gave samples during acute or convalescent COVID-19. Nucleic acid was either cDNA or gDNA, and it came from T cells, B-cell-depleted T cells, or PBMCs.

Germline CDR1 reads SGHRS; CDR2 reads YFSETQ. This CDR3 spans 16 amino acids. V was trimmed by 0 bases and J by 2 bases, leaving 9 bases between them. As processed by the authors: Reference gene primer amplification yielded estimated nucleated cell counts. The protocol was immunoSEQ multiplex PCR, while the TCRdb copy is restricted to in-frame clones and leaves out a portion. D and trimming were read from the DNA, whereas the V and J calls and clone size are those reported in that table. The sample carries roughly 230,000 clones, 80% to 90% recorded once. The clonotype comes from a man in his forties with acute or convalescent COVID-19. This chain joins TRBV5-1 and TRBJ2-6; a possible D gene is TRBD1 (5 bases). The sequenced sample was peripheral blood. DNA of the CDR3: TGCGCCAGCAGCTTGGGGACAAAAGCTGGGGCCAACGTCCTGACTTTC. It codes for CASSLGTKAGANVLTF.